Listed here are 3 T cell receptor beta chains from one sample, sequenced in a study of blood T cells in healthy people across ages. The authors ran a second PCR of about 7 to 12 cycles using a sample-barcoded 5' primer and a J-beta primer mix. A single record per CDR3 protein comes from TCRdb applying MiXCR to the 5' RACE reads. The sample lists 1.2 million to 1.5 million distinct CDR3 sequences; roughly 59% were seen once. The source material was blood. These receptor sequences come from a man between 18 and 35 years old in good health.

This chain joins TRBV20-1 and TRBJ2-3; 7 nucleotides match TRBD2. Germline V gene lookup returns CDR1 DFQATT and CDR2 SNEGSKA (reference sequence). This CDR3 has 15 residues. Unmatched junction bases numbered 8, after V lost 3 bases and J lost 2 bases. The CDR3 sequence is CSASKIAGDTDTQYF. CDR3 bases: TGCAGTGCTAGTAAAATCGCGGGGGACACAGATACGCAGTATTTT.

V gene TRBV2 combines with J gene TRBJ2-7; either TRBD1 or TRBD2 may fit D (5 bases each). Germline CDR1 reads SNHLY; CDR2 reads FYNNEI. V shed 7 bases and J shed 3 bases, with 10 bases lying between them. The CDR3 is made up of 12 amino acids. The CDR3 reads CASNKGSYEQYF. CDR3 DNA sequence: TGTGCCAGCAATAAGGGGAGCTACGAGCAGTACTTC.

The chain's CDR3 is CASSSWRGGPLETQYF. CDR3 in DNA: TGTGCCAGCAGCTCTTGGCGGGGGGGCCCCCTAGAGACCCAGTACTTC. This sequence joins TRBV12-3 or TRBV12-4 and TRBJ2-5; TRBD2 matches at 9 bases. Losses at the gene ends were 6 bases for V and 4 bases for J; bases not matched to a gene: 12. CDR3 length: 16 amino acids.